Shown below are 5 T cell receptor beta chains from a single sample sequenced in a study of blood T cell repertoires in COVID-19. Only in-frame clones appear in the TCRdb table, and some are missing; sequencing was by immunoSEQ multiplex PCR. Here the sample spans over 200,000 clones, around 84% being singletons. The sequenced sample consisted of PBMCs or T cells enriched from blood (not recorded which). These receptors originate from a man between 18 and 29 years old who had recovered from COVID-19.

V gene TRBV11-2 combines with J gene TRBJ2-2; TRBD2 agrees at 8 bases. This CDR3 has 16 amino acids. Germline V lookup: CDR1 SGHAT, CDR2 FQNNGV. Trimming removed 1 base from V and 4 bases from J; junction bases left unmatched: 5. This CDR3 reads CASSLAGGGPTGELFF. The CDR3 nucleotides read TGTGCCAGCAGCTTAGCAGGCGGGGGGCCCACCGGGGAGCTGTTTTTT.

The chain is built from TRBV10-2 and TRBJ2-1; 10 bases fit TRBD2. Germline CDR1 and CDR2: WSHSY and SAAADI. The V gene end was trimmed by 8 bases and the J gene end by 6 bases; junction bases not matched to a gene: 1. The CDR3 is 12 residues long. The DNA of the CDR3 is TGCGCCAGCGGACTAGCGGCCAATGAGCAGTTCTTC. This encodes CASGLAANEQFF.

This sequence joins TRBV5-4 and TRBJ1-4; D is perhaps TRBD1 (5 bases). CDR3 size: 15 residues. Trimming shortened V by 1 base and J by 3 bases, and 10 bases separated the two germline ends. CDR1 and CDR2 (germline): SGHNT, YYREEE (reference sequence). This chain's CDR3 is CASSLLGGANEKLFF. As DNA, the CDR3 is TGTGCCAGCAGCTTGCTGGGGGGGGCTAATGAAAAACTGTTTTTT.

CDR3 in amino acids: CASNRDRVGGYGYTF. In nucleotides, the CDR3 is TGTGCCAGCAACCGCGACAGGGTTGGAGGCTATGGCTACACCTTC. The gene calls are TRBV6-5 and TRBJ1-2, with 7 bases aligning to TRBD1. J was trimmed by 4 bases and V by 7 bases; bases with no gene match: 12. Germline lookup yields CDR1 MNHEY and CDR2 SVGAGI. The CDR3 is made up of 15 amino acids.

The chain recombines TRBV10-3 with TRBJ1-1; D uncertain. The ends were cut back, 4 bases at V and 1 base at J, with 10 bases in the middle. This CDR3 is 14 amino acids long. Germline V gene lookup returns CDR1 ENHRY and CDR2 SYGVKD. The CDR3 DNA reads TGTGCCATCAGTGGGACTGACGGGAACACTGAAGCTTTCTTT. The encoded protein is CAISGTDGNTEAFF.